This T cell receptor (beta chain) is from a study of blood T cell repertoires in COVID-19. The wider study: COVID-19 samples, acute and convalescent, were from the United States, Italy and Spain. T cells, B-cell-depleted T cells, or PBMCs supplied cDNA or gDNA.

In the original workflow: Counts of nucleated cells, estimated from reference gene primer amplification, were obtained. Measured with immunoSEQ multiplex PCR; TCRdb has only the in-frame clones, and not every one. That table supplies the V and J calls and clone size; D and trimming were determined from the DNA. The data show 85,000 to 120,000 clones, with around 86% seen just once and around 3% held by the top ten. Trimming cost V 3 bases and J 1 base, with 12 bases left between them. CDR1 is SNHLY and CDR2 is FYNNEI in the germline V gene. The CDR3 extends over 15 amino acids. Sequences were obtained from peripheral blood. This TCR came from a middle-aged man with active or convalescent COVID-19. The chain is built from TRBV2 and TRBJ1-1; perhaps TRBD1 as D (6 bases). Written as DNA, the CDR3 is TGTGCCAGCAGTGAGTTAGGACAGACGAACACTGAAGCTTTCTTT. This translates into CASSELGQTNTEAFF.